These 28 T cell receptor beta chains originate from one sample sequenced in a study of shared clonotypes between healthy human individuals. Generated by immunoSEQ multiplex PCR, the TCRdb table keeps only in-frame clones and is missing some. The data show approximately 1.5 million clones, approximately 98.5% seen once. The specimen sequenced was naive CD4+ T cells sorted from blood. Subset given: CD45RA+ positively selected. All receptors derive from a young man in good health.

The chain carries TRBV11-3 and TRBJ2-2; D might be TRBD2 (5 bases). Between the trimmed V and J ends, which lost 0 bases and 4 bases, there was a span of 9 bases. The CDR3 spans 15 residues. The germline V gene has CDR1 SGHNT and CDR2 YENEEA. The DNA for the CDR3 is TGTGCCAGCAGCTTAGATAGTCGGGGCACCGGGGAGCTGTTTTTT. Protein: CASSLDSRGTGELFF.

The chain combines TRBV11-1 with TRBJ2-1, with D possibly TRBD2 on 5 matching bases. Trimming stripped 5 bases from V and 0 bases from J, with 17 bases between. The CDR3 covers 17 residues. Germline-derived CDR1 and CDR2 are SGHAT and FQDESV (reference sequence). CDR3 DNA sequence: TGTGCCAGCAGCGCCCAGTTCAGCGGTTACTCCTACAATGAGCAGTTCTTC. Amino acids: CASSAQFSGYSYNEQFF.

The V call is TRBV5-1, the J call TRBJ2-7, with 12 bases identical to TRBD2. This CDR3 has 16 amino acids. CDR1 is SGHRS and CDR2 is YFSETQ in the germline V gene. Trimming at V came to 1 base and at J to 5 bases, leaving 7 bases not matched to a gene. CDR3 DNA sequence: TGCGCCAGCAGCTTGTTAGGACTAGCGGGACCGCACGAGCAGTACTTC. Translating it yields CASSLLGLAGPHEQYF.

The CDR3 sequence is CASSPNSGRDNEQFF. CDR3 DNA: TGTGCCAGCAGTCCCAATAGCGGGCGGGACAATGAGCAGTTCTTC. The rearrangement links TRBV28 to TRBJ2-1; TRBD2 matches at 7 bases. CDR1 is MDHEN, CDR2 SYDVKM, per germline. V dropped 5 bases and J dropped 5; count of bases not matched to a gene: 9. The CDR3 covers 15 residues.

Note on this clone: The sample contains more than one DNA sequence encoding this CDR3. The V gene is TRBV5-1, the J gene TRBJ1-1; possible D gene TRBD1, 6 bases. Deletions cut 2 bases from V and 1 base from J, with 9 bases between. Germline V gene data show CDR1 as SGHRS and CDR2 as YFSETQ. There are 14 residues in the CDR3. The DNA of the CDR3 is TGCGCCAGCAGCTTACAGACAGGGAACACTGAAGCTTTCTTT. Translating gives CASSLQTGNTEAFF.

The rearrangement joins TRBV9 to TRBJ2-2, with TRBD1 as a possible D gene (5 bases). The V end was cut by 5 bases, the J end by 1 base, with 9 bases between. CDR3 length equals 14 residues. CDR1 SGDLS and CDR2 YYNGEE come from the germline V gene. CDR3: CASRMGQNTGELFF. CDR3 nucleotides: TGTGCCAGCAGAATGGGGCAGAACACCGGGGAGCTGTTTTTT.

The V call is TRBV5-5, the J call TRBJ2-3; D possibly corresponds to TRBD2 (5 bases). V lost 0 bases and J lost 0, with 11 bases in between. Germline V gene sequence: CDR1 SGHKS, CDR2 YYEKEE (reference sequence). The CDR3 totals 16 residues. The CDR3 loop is CASSLGGQTSTDTQYF. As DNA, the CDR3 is TGTGCCAGCAGCTTGGGCGGGCAGACTAGCACAGATACGCAGTATTTT. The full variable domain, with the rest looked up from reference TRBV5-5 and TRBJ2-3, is DAGVTQSPTHLIKTRGQQVTLRCSPISGHKSVSWYQQVLGQGPQFIFQYYEKEERGRGNFPDRFSARQFPNYSSELNVNALLLGDSALYLCASSLGGQTSTDTQYFGPGTRLTVL.

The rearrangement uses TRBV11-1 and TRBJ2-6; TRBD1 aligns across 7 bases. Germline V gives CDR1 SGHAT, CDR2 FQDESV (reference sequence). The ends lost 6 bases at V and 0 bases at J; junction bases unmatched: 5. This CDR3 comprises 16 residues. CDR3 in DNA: TGTGCCAGCAGTGTCCGGGACAGCTCTGGGGCCAACGTCCTGACTTTC. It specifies CASSVRDSSGANVLTF.

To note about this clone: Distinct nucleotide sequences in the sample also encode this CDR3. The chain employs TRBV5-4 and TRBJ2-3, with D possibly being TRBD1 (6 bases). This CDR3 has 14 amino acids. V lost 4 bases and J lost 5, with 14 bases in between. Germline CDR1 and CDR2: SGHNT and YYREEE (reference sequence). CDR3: CASSRRGSGDTQYF. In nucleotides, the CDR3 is TGTGCCAGCAGCCGCAGGGGTTCGGGAGATACGCAGTATTTT. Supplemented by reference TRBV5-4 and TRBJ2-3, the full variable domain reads ETGVTQSPTHLIKTRGQQVTLRCSSQSGHNTVSWYQQALGQGPQFIFQYYREEENGRGNFPPRFSGLQFPNYSSELNVNALELDDSALYLCASSRRGSGDTQYFGPGTRLTVL.

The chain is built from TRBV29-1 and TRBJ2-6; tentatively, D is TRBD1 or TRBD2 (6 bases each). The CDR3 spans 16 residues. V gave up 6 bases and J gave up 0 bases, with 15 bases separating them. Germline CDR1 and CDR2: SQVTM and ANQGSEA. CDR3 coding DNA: TGCAGCGTCAAGGGGGGAATCGCCTCTGGGGCCAACGTCCTGACTTTC. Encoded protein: CSVKGGIASGANVLTF.

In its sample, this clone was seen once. CDR3 coding DNA: TGTGCCAGCAGCTTAGCCCACGGTTCTGGAAACACCATATATTTT. Translating it yields CASSLAHGSGNTIYF. The chain links TRBV13 to TRBJ1-3, with D hard to call. V dropped 1 base and J dropped 1 base, with 8 bases sitting between them. CDR3 length: 15 amino acids. CDR1 is PRHDT and CDR2 is FYEKMQ in the germline V gene (reference sequence).

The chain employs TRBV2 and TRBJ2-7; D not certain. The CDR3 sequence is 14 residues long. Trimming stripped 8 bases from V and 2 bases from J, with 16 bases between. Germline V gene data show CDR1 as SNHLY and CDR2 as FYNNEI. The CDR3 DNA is TGTGCCAGCCAAAAGTCGGTACAGACCTACGAGCAGTACTTC. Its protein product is CASQKSVQTYEQYF.

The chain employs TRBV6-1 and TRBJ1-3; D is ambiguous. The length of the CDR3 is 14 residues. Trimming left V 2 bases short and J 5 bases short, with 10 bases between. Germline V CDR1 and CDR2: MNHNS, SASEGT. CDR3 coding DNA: TGTGCCAGCAGTGAAAACCCAAGCCGAAACACCATATATTTT. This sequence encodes CASSENPSRNTIYF.

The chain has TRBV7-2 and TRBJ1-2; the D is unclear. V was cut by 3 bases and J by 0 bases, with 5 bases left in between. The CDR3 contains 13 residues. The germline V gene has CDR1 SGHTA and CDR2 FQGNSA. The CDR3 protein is CASSFQANYGYTF. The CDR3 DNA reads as TGTGCCAGCAGCTTCCAAGCTAACTATGGCTACACCTTC.

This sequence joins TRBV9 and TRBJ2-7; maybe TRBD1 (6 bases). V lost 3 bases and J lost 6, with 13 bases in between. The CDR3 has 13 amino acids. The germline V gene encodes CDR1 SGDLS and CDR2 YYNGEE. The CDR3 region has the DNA TGTGCCAGCAGCGAGGGGGTGGCCGGCGAGCAGTACTTC. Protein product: CASSEGVAGEQYF. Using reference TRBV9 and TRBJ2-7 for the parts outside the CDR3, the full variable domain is DSGVTQTPKHLITATGQRVTLRCSPRSGDLSVYWYQQSLDQGLQFLIQYYNGEERAKGNILERFSAQQFPDLHSELNLSSLELGDSALYFCASSEGVAGEQYFGPGTRLTVT.

The CDR3 protein is CASSVGLAGSGYSYEQYF. In DNA, the CDR3 is TGTGCCAGCAGCGTAGGGCTAGCGGGAAGTGGGTACTCCTACGAGCAGTACTTC. This chain connects TRBV9 to TRBJ2-7; 9 nucleotides agree with TRBD2. CDR3 length equals 18 residues. V shed 0 bases, J shed 0 bases, and the junction held 10 bases outside the gene matches. Germline V gives CDR1 SGDLS, CDR2 YYNGEE.

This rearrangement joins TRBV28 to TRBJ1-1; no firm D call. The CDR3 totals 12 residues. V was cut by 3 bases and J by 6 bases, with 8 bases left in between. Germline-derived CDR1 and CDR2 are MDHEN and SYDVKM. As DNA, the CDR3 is TGTGCCAGCAGTTTGTTGGGTCCTGAAGCTTTCTTT. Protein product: CASSLLGPEAFF.

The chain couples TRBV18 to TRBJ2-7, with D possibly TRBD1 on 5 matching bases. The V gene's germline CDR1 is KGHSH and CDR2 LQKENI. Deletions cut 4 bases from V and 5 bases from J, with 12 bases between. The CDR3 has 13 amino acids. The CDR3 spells CASSLTVNHEQYF. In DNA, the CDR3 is TGTGCCAGCTCACTGACAGTAAACCACGAGCAGTACTTC. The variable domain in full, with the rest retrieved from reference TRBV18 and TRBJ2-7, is NAGVMQNPRHLVRRRGQEARLRCSPMKGHSHVYWYRQLPEEGLKFMVYLQKENIIDESGMPKERFSAEFPKEGPSILRIQQVVRGDSAAYFCASSLTVNHEQYFGPGTRLTVT.

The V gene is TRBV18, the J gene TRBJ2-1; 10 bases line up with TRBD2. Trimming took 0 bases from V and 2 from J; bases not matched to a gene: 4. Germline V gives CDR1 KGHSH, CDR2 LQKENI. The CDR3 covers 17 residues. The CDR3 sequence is CASSPPALAGAYNEQFF. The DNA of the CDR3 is TGTGCCAGCTCACCACCTGCCCTAGCGGGAGCCTACAATGAGCAGTTCTTC.

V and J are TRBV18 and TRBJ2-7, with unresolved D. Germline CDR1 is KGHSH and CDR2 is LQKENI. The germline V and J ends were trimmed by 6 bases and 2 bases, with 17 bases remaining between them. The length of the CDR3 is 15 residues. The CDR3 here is CASSAAPGRAYEQYF. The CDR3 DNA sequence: TGTGCCAGCTCTGCCGCGCCGGGTAGGGCCTACGAGCAGTACTTC.

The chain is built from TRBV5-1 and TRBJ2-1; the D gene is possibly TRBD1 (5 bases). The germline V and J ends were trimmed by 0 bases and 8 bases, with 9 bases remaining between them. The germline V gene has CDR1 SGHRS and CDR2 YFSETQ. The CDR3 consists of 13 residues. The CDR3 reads CASSLDRPHEQFF. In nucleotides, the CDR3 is TGCGCCAGCAGCTTGGACAGGCCCCATGAGCAGTTCTTC.

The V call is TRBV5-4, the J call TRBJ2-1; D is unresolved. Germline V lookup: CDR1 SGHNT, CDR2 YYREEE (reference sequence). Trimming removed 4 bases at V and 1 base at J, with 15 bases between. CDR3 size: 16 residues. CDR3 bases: TGTGCCAGCAGCCCGCCGACGTTAAGGTCCTACAATGAGCAGTTCTTC. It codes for CASSPPTLRSYNEQFF.

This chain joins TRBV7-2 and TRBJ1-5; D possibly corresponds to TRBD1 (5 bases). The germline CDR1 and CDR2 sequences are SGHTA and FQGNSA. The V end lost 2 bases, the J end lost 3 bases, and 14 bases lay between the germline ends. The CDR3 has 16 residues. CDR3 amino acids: CASSLLGVDTNQPQHF. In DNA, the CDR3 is TGTGCCAGCAGCTTATTGGGGGTGGATACCAATCAGCCCCAGCATTTT.

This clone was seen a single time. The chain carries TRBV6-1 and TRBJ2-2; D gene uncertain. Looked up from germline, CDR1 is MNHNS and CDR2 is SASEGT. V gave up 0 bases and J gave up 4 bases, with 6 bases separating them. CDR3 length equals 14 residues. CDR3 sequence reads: CASSEAGFTGELFF. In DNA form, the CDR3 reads TGTGCCAGCAGTGAAGCCGGTTTCACCGGGGAGCTGTTTTTT.

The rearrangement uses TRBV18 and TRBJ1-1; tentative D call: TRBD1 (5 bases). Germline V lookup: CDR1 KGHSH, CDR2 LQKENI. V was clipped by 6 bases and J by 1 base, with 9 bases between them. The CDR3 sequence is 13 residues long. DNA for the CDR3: TGTGCCAGCTCCCGACAGCCGAACACTGAAGCTTTCTTT. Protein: CASSRQPNTEAFF.

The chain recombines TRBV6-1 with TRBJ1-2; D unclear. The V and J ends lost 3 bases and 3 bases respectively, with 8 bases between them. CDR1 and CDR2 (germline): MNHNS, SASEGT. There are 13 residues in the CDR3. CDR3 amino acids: CASSESQDYGYTF. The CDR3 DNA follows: TGTGCCAGCAGTGAGTCCCAAGACTATGGCTACACCTTC.

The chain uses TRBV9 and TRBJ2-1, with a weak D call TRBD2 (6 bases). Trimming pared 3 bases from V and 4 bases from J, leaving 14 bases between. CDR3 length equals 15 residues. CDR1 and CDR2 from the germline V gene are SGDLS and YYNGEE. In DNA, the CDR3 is TGTGCCAGCAGCGCTGGGGTCGGGGGTTACAATGAGCAGTTCTTC. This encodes CASSAGVGGYNEQFF.

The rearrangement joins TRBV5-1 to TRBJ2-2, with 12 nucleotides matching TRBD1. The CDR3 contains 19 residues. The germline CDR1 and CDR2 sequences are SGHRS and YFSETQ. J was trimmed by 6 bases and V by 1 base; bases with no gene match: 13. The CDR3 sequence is CASSLKSTPGQGAAGELFF. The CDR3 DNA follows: TGCGCCAGCAGCTTGAAATCCACACCGGGACAGGGGGCGGCCGGGGAGCTGTTTTTT.